This TCR beta chain was sequenced in a study of blood T cell repertoires in COVID-19. As for the study in general: COVID-19 samples, acute and convalescent, were from the United States, Italy and Spain. In each case, the material was cDNA or gDNA derived from T cells, B-cell-depleted T cells, or PBMCs.

Authors' methods: Reference gene primer amplification gave nucleated cell count estimates. Libraries were prepared by immunoSEQ multiplex PCR; TCRdb keeps only in-frame clonotypes and omits some of them. The V and J calls and clone size come from that table; D and trimming were worked out from the DNA. The sample consists of 250,000 to 350,000 clones, 80% to 90% of them appearing once. This CDR3 spans 13 amino acids. The germline CDR1 and CDR2 sequences are KGHDR and SFDVKD. The V gene lost 5 bases and the J gene lost 2 bases, with 8 bases spanning the gap. This receptor was taken from a man aged 30 to 39 with acute or convalescent COVID-19. The genes are TRBV24-1 and TRBJ1-2, with D possibly matching TRBD1 (5 bases). The sample comprised peripheral blood. CDR3 sequence (DNA): TGTGCCACCAGTGGGGGCCCGAACTATGGCTACACCTTC. Amino acids: CATSGGPNYGYTF.